The entry below gives a single TCR beta chain sequence along with its context. Compared with germline, one end of the junction differs, possibly owing to a read error. Amplification used 60 Vbeta primers and 13 Jbeta primers. Repertoires were generated with immunoSEQ multiplex PCR, while TCRdb's copy carries only in-frame clones and drops some. The table has some 76,000 clones, roughly four fifths seen once. This sample is part of a study of cytomegalovirus exposure and HLA in healthy donors. This TCR came from a male donor in good health and CMV-seropositive. Sequenced sample: PBMCs.

The CDR3 protein is CASSLAGQANTEASF. The CDR3 bases are TGTGCCAGCAGCTTGGCGGGACAGGCGAACACTGAAGCTTCCTTT. This chain connects TRBV7-6 to TRBJ1-1, with TRBD1 matching 8 bases. The CDR3 runs to 15 residues. CDR1 and CDR2 (germline): SGHVS, FNYEAQ. Full variable domain (remainder filled in from reference TRBV7-6 and TRBJ1-1): GAGVSQSPRYKVTKRGQDVALRCDPISGHVSLYWYRQALGQGPEFLTYFNYEAQQDKSGLPNDRFSAERPEGSISTLTIQRTEQRDSAMYRCASSLAGQANTEASFGQGTRLTVV.